This entry lists 29 T cell receptor beta chains sequenced from one sample in a study of T-cell reconstitution after alpha-beta-depleted transplantation in children. TCRbeta library preparation incorporated unique molecular identifiers. TCRdb reprocessed the PCR reads via MiXCR and lists one record per CDR3 protein. The profile shows around 270,000 distinct CDR3 sequences, around 9.1% of them singletons. The material was PBMCs, obtained before TCRalphabeta/CD19-depleted stem cell transplant. The receptors here all came from a boy younger than two with acute myeloid leukemia, due to receive a stem cell transplant.

This clonotype was counted at least ten times. The chain joins TRBV2 to TRBJ1-2; possible D gene TRBD1, 6 bases. CDR3 size: 13 residues. The V gene's germline CDR1 is SNHLY and CDR2 FYNNEI. Trimming left V 6 bases short and J 6 bases short, with 14 bases between. This chain's CDR3 is CASSHRVLHGYTF. As DNA, the CDR3 is TGTGCCAGCAGCCACAGGGTCCTCCATGGCTACACCTTC. The complete variable domain, with remaining parts taken from reference TRBV2 and TRBJ1-2, reads EPEVTQTPSHQVTQMGQEVILRCVPISNHLYFYWYRQILGQKVEFLVSFYNNEISEKSEIFDDQFSVERPDGSNFTLKIRSTKLEDSAMYFCASSHRVLHGYTFGSGTRLTVV.

This clonotype was observed many times. The chain recombines TRBV5-1 with TRBJ2-3; a possible D gene is TRBD1 (6 bases). The CDR3 length is 15 residues. Germline V CDR1 and CDR2: SGHRS, YFSETQ. The V gene lost 3 bases and the J gene lost 6 bases, with 17 bases spanning the gap. The DNA of the CDR3 is TGCGCCAGCAGCTGGGAGACAGGCTGGTCGGATACGCAGTATTTT. Protein sequence: CASSWETGWSDTQYF.

This clonotype has at least ten counts. CDR3 region: CAISLQTSGEGEQYF. The CDR3, as DNA: TGTGCCATCAGTCTTCAGACTAGCGGGGAGGGGGAGCAGTACTTC. The rearrangement uses TRBV10-3 and TRBJ2-7, with 11 bases aligning to TRBD2. This CDR3 contains 15 residues. Germline V gene data show CDR1 as ENHRY and CDR2 as SYGVKD. Trimming removed 5 bases from V and 7 bases from J; junction bases left unmatched: 10.

This clonotype was counted ten times or more. CDR3 coding DNA: TGTGCCAGCAGCGAACCGGGACAGGGGGGGCTCGAGCAGTACTTC. This translates into CASSEPGQGGLEQYF. This chain joins TRBV7-9 and TRBJ2-7; TRBD1 agrees at 11 bases. The germline gives CDR1 SEHNR, CDR2 FQNEAQ (reference sequence). J lost 6 bases, V lost 5 bases, and 9 bases had no gene match. The CDR3 is made up of 15 amino acids.

This clonotype has ten or more counts. The rearrangement links TRBV24-1 to TRBJ2-2, with D maybe TRBD2 (7 bases). V shed 5 bases and J shed 0 bases, with 9 bases lying between them. The CDR3 has 15 residues. Germline loops: CDR1 KGHDR, CDR2 SFDVKD. The CDR3 protein is CATSAGGANTGELFF. CDR3 coding DNA: TGTGCCACCAGTGCGGGGGGCGCGAACACCGGGGAGCTGTTTTTT.

This clonotype was picked up many times. The V call is TRBV29-1, the J call TRBJ2-2; D gene unclear. The CDR3 covers 11 residues. Trimming shortened V by 2 bases and J by 4 bases, and 2 bases separated the two germline ends. Germline V lookup: CDR1 SQVTM, CDR2 ANQGSEA. This CDR3 reads CSVELTGELFF. CDR3 DNA: TGCAGCGTTGAACTCACCGGGGAGCTGTTTTTT.

This clonotype was detected many times. The J gene is TRBJ2-2, the V gene TRBV5-1; possible D gene TRBD1, 6 bases. Germline V gene data show CDR1 as SGHRS and CDR2 as YFSETQ. CDR3 length equals 15 residues. V was clipped by 3 bases and J by 4 bases, with 13 bases between them. CDR3 amino acids: CASSWATGTTGELFF. In DNA form, the CDR3 reads TGCGCCAGCAGCTGGGCCACAGGGACCACCGGGGAGCTGTTTTTT.

At least ten counts were recorded for this clonotype. J is TRBJ2-3 and V is TRBV10-3, with TRBD1 matching 7 bases. The CDR3 loop spans 14 amino acids. V lost 4 bases to trimming and J lost 13 bases; unmatched junction nucleotides: 14. In germline, CDR1 is ENHRY, CDR2 SYGVKD. CDR3 bases: TGTGCCATCAGTGGGGGACGGGACAGCTATGAGGAGTATTTT. It codes for CAISGGRDSYEEYF.

V gene TRBV6-2 or TRBV6-3 combines with J gene TRBJ1-1, with 9 positions matching TRBD1. Per the germline V gene, CDR1 is MNHEY and CDR2 is SVGEGT. Losses at the gene ends were 6 bases for V and 10 bases for J; bases not matched to a gene: 9. CDR3 length equals 13 residues. CDR3 loop: CASSRDRVNGAFF. CDR3 sequence (DNA): TGTGCCAGCAGCCGGGACAGGGTCAATGGAGCTTTCTTT.

This clonotype came up many times. V is TRBV9 and J is TRBJ1-4; a possible D gene is TRBD1 (5 bases). V was trimmed by 0 bases and J by 6 bases, leaving 18 bases between them. The CDR3 runs to 17 residues. The germline gives CDR1 SGDLS, CDR2 YYNGEE. In DNA, the CDR3 is TGTGCCAGCAGCGTAGGGGGGACTTACTTGGACGATGAAAAACTGTTTTTT. This sequence encodes CASSVGGTYLDDEKLFF.

This clonotype was recorded at least ten times. The V call is TRBV18, the J call TRBJ2-2; a weak D match, TRBD1 (5 bases). The CDR3 has 13 amino acids. Trimming removed 4 bases at V and 6 bases at J, with 9 bases between. Germline V gene sequence: CDR1 KGHSH, CDR2 LQKENI. The CDR3 DNA sequence: TGTGCCAGCTCACTGCAGGGTTCCGGGGAGCTGTTTTTT. Its translation is CASSLQGSGELFF.

This clonotype was counted many times. The V gene is TRBV9, the J gene TRBJ2-5; D uncertain. Germline loops: CDR1 SGDLS, CDR2 YYNGEE. Deletions cut 4 bases from V and 0 bases from J, with 7 bases between. The CDR3 has 13 amino acids. CDR3 sequence: CASSPVYQETQYF. CDR3 in DNA: TGTGCCAGCAGCCCCGTGTACCAAGAGACCCAGTACTTC.

This clonotype appeared many times. The chain employs TRBV12-3 or TRBV12-4 and TRBJ2-3; 9 bases are a match to TRBD1. This CDR3 contains 15 residues. Trimming took 6 bases from V and 1 from J; bases not matched to a gene: 5. The CDR3: CASRGTGRGTDTQYF. The CDR3 nucleotides read TGTGCCAGCAGGGGGACAGGGAGGGGCACAGATACGCAGTATTTT.

This clonotype was found once. It may be a read error: a sequence one base away is much more abundant. This chain uses TRBV27 with TRBJ2-5; D is possibly TRBD1 or TRBD2 (6 bases each). The V and J ends lost 11 bases and 2 bases respectively, with 21 bases between them. Germline values: CDR1 MNHEY, CDR2 SMNVEV (reference sequence). The CDR3 has 15 residues. This CDR3 reads CAAIKWQGRQETQYF. CDR3 bases: TGTGCCGCAATCAAATGGCAGGGGAGGCAAGAGACCCAGTACTTC.

This chain joins TRBV7-6 and TRBJ2-4; no reliable D call. V lost 1 base to trimming and J lost 7 bases, with 17 bases between them. CDR1 and CDR2 (germline): SGHVS, FNYEAQ. The CDR3 has 16 residues. CDR3 sequence: CASSLESRGAWNIQYF. CDR3 nucleotide sequence: TGTGCCAGCAGCTTAGAGTCTAGAGGTGCATGGAACATTCAGTACTTC.

This clonotype was picked up many times. The J gene is TRBJ1-1, the V gene TRBV5-1, with D unclear. The germline gives CDR1 SGHRS, CDR2 YFSETQ. Deletions cut 0 bases from V and 0 bases from J, with 3 bases between. The CDR3 is 13 residues long. The CDR3 is CASSLVVNTEAFF. For the CDR3, the DNA is TGCGCCAGCAGCTTGGTGGTGAACACTGAAGCTTTCTTT.

The table lists this clonotype with many counts. The rearrangement uses TRBV4-3 and TRBJ2-3, with D possibly TRBD2 on 6 matching bases. Germline V gene sequence: CDR1 LGHNA, CDR2 YSLEER. This CDR3 region has 16 residues. Deletions cut 0 bases from V and 2 bases from J, with 12 bases between. This chain's CDR3 is CASSQDGTGVTDTQYF. In nucleotides, the CDR3 is TGCGCCAGCAGCCAAGATGGGACGGGAGTCACAGATACGCAGTATTTT.

This clonotype was seen at least ten times. The chain has TRBV3-1 and TRBJ2-3; D ambiguous. The CDR3 is 16 residues long. CDR1 is LGHDT, CDR2 YNNKEL, per germline (reference sequence). V was shortened by 0 bases and J by 1 base, with 11 bases between the two germline ends. The CDR3 spells CASSQDGNYRTDTQYF. CDR3 sequence (DNA): TGTGCCAGCAGCCAAGATGGGAACTATCGCACAGATACGCAGTATTTT.

Ten or more counts support this clonotype. The rearrangement links TRBV20-1 to TRBJ2-1; tentative D call: TRBD2 (6 bases). Looked up from germline, CDR1 is DFQATT and CDR2 is SNEGSKA (reference sequence). Trimming removed 2 bases at V and 6 bases at J, with 11 bases between. The CDR3 is 13 amino acids. CDR3 DNA sequence: TGCAGTGCTAGACCCTCTAGCGCCAATGAGCAGTTCTTC. It codes for CSARPSSANEQFF.

In this sample, this clonotype turned up many times. The gene calls are TRBV9 and TRBJ2-1; 7 bases map to TRBD2. Germline V lookup: CDR1 SGDLS, CDR2 YYNGEE. CDR3 size: 15 residues. Unmatched junction bases numbered 10, after V lost 1 base and J lost 9 bases. The CDR3 DNA reads as TGTGCCAGCAGCGTAACGGGGGGAGGCGGGGGTGAGCAGTTCTTC. Translation: CASSVTGGGGGEQFF.

As for this clonotype: This may be a read error: a much more frequent sequence differs by one nucleotide. CDR3 sequence (DNA): TGTGCCAGCAGTTACTGCGGGGGAGGCACAGATACGCAGTATTTT. Protein: CASSYCGGGTDTQYF. This chain joins TRBV6-2 or TRBV6-3 and TRBJ2-3, with TRBD2 matching 7 bases. V shed 1 base, J shed 1 base, and the junction held 2 bases outside the gene matches. The CDR3 is 15 residues long. Germline V CDR1 and CDR2: MNHEY, SVGEGT.

This clonotype was observed many times. This rearrangement joins TRBV7-2 to TRBJ2-1; possibly TRBD2 for D (5 bases). The CDR3 runs 17 residues. V was clipped by 0 bases and J by 7 bases, with 19 bases between them. Germline CDR1 and CDR2: SGHTA and FQGNSA. In nucleotides, the CDR3 is TGTGCCAGCAGCTTAGCCCTCTGGCAGCCGAGGGCTAATGAGCAGTTCTTC. Translated, it gives CASSLALWQPRANEQFF.

On this clonotype itself: A much larger clone sits a single nucleotide away, making a read error possible. The chain uses TRBV4-2 and TRBJ2-6; 10 nucleotides align to TRBD2. The germline gives CDR1 LGHNA, CDR2 YNFKEQ. The CDR3 spans 17 residues. The CDR3 nucleotides are TGTGCCAGCAGCCTCGGGCTAGCGGGAGCTGGGGCCAACGTCCTGAGTTTC. Protein product: CASSLGLAGAGANVLSF.

The chain links TRBV12-3 or TRBV12-4 to TRBJ1-3; D remains unclear. Trimming took 5 bases from V and 0 from J, leaving 17 bases between them. The CDR3 sequence is 17 residues long. In DNA form, the CDR3 reads TGTGCCAGCAGTCAAGGGCTTTTTTCTAGCTCTGGAAACACCATATATTTT. It yields the protein CASSQGLFSSSGNTIYF.

Turning to this clonotype: It may be a read error: a sequence one base away is much more abundant. Since the CDR3 does not end with the conserved phenylalanine or tryptophan, this likely comes from a read error. V usage is TRBV6-1 and J usage is TRBJ2-5; D is possibly TRBD1 (6 bases). CDR3 length equals 14 residues. V was pared by 6 bases and J by 9 bases, with 20 bases between. Looked up from germline, CDR1 is MNHNS and CDR2 is SASEGT. CDR3 loop: CASRPDSKIVPQYL. The CDR3 region has the DNA TGTGCCAGCAGACCGGACAGTAAGATCGTGCCCCAGTACCTC.

The chain employs TRBV6-1 and TRBJ2-7; unclear D gene. V gave up 2 bases and J gave up 2 bases, with 16 bases separating them. The germline V gene encodes CDR1 MNHNS and CDR2 SASEGT. The CDR3 runs 16 residues. The CDR3 protein is CASSEFMGLVTYEQYF. CDR3 DNA sequence: TGTGCCAGCAGTGAATTTATGGGTCTGGTCACCTACGAGCAGTACTTC.

The rearrangement joins TRBV5-1 to TRBJ2-1; D remains ambiguous. The germline CDR1 and CDR2 sequences are SGHRS and YFSETQ. The CDR3 consists of 12 residues. V shed 5 bases and J shed 5 bases, with 8 bases lying between them. The CDR3 DNA follows: TGCGCCAGCAGGGTAGAAAACAATGAGCAGTTCTTC. As protein: CASRVENNEQFF.

The chain is built from TRBV6-1 and TRBJ2-7, with 8 bases that match TRBD1. The CDR3 is 14 residues long. Germline V CDR1 and CDR2: MNHNS, SASEGT. J gave up 3 bases and V 5 bases, and 6 bases lay outside the gene matches. Written as DNA, the CDR3 is TGTGCCAGCAGTCGCCGACAGGGGTACTACGAGCAGTACTTC. Amino acid sequence: CASSRRQGYYEQYF.

This clonotype came up many times. The chain is built from TRBV12-3 or TRBV12-4 and TRBJ2-2; 8 bases are shared with TRBD1. CDR3 length: 15 residues. With V trimmed by 0 bases and J by 6 bases, 3 bases remained unmatched. CDR3 protein: CASSLALQGAGELFF. The CDR3, as DNA: TGTGCCAGCAGTTTAGCCTTACAGGGGGCCGGGGAGCTGTTTTTT.